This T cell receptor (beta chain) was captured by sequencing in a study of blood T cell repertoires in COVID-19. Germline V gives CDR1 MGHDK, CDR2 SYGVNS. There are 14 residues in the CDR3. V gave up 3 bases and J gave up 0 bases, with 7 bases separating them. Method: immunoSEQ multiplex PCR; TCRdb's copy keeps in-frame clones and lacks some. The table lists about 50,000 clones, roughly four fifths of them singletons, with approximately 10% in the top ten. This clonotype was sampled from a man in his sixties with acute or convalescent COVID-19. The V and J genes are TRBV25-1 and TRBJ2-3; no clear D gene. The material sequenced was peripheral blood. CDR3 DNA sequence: TGTGCCAGCAGTGACGAGTCCAGCACAGATACGCAGTATTTT. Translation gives CASSDESSTDTQYF.